The 3 T cell receptor beta chains below come from one sample, sequenced in a study of cytomegalovirus exposure and HLA in healthy donors. TCRdb's table, derived via immunoSEQ multiplex PCR, lists solely in-frame clones and lacks some. The sample lists tens of thousands of clones; 95% were seen once. Sequenced material: PBMCs. These receptors were obtained from a woman under 30 in good health and CMV-seropositive.

This chain uses TRBV7-3 with TRBJ2-5, with D tentatively TRBD2 (7 bases). Trimming took 4 bases from V and 4 from J, leaving 19 bases between them. The CDR3 length is 16 residues. The germline CDR1 and CDR2 sequences are SGHTA and FQGTGA. The CDR3 bases are TGTGCCAGCAGCTCCGGGGTAGGGGGAGGGGGAGAGACCCAGTACTTC. This codes for CASSSGVGGGGETQYF.

The chain combines TRBV18 with TRBJ2-7, with 8 bases lining up with TRBD2. CDR3 length: 15 residues. Per germline, CDR1 KGHSH and CDR2 LQKENI. V lost 2 bases to trimming and J lost 2 bases; unmatched junction nucleotides: 5. DNA of the CDR3: TGTGCCAGCTCACCATCACTAGCGGTAACCTACGAGCAGTACTTC. It translates to CASSPSLAVTYEQYF.

V is TRBV7-2 and J is TRBJ1-3, with unresolved D. This CDR3 is 14 amino acids long. Per the germline V gene, CDR1 is SGHTA and CDR2 is FQGNSA. The ends were cut back, 2 bases at V and 2 bases at J, with 7 bases in the middle. CDR3 DNA sequence: TGTGCCAGCAGCTTAAATGGAGCTGGAAACACCATATATTTT. This translates into CASSLNGAGNTIYF.